A single sample gave rise to the 13 T cell receptor beta chains below, sequenced in a study of T cells in Graves' hyperthyroidism and ophthalmopathy. Regions amplified from RNA transcripts were the TCR beta CDR3 regions. HTBI primers were used for first-round RT-PCR of the TCR CDR3. One entry per CDR3 protein results from TCRdb running MiXCR on the multiplex PCR reads. The sample records about 640,000 distinct CDR3 sequences, about 14% being singletons. What was sequenced was blood. These receptor sequences come from a woman aged 45 to 65 with Graves' ophthalmopathy.

The chain uses TRBV7-9 and TRBJ2-3; possible D gene TRBD2, 5 bases. The CDR3 sequence is 12 residues long. Germline V gene lookup returns CDR1 SEHNR and CDR2 FQNEAQ (reference sequence). Trimming took off 6 bases at V and 6 bases at J, with 10 bases between the two ends. The CDR3 nucleotides are TGTGCCAGCAGTGAGCGCGGGGATACGCAGTATTTT. This sequence encodes CASSERGDTQYF.

The sample holds a few counts of this clonotype. V gene TRBV4-1 combines with J gene TRBJ2-1; 8 bases match TRBD2. The V and J ends lost 7 bases and 4 bases, in that order; junction bases with no gene match: 6. Germline assignment: CDR1 MGHRA and CDR2 YSYEKL. The CDR3 totals 14 residues. This CDR3 is CASTGTRGYNEQFF. CDR3 DNA: TGCGCCAGCACCGGGACTAGAGGGTACAATGAGCAGTTCTTC.

This rearrangement joins TRBV20-1 to TRBJ1-6; 8 bases are shared with TRBD1. This CDR3 is 15 amino acids long. Losses at the gene ends were 5 bases for V and 7 bases for J; bases not matched to a gene: 10. The germline CDR1 and CDR2 sequences are DFQATT and SNEGSKA (reference sequence). The CDR3 protein is CSAPRSGTGNSPLHF. CDR3 DNA sequence: TGCAGTGCTCCACGCTCCGGGACAGGCAATTCACCCCTCCACTTT.

A few counts support this clonotype. V gene TRBV19 combines with J gene TRBJ2-3; D possibly corresponds to TRBD2 (7 bases). Trimming left V 7 bases short and J 9 bases short, with 11 bases between. Germline CDR1 and CDR2: LNHDA and SQIVND (reference sequence). The CDR3 runs to 11 residues. CDR3 DNA: TGTGCCAGTATGGGAGGGACAACGCAGTATTTT. Encoded protein: CASMGGTTQYF.

This clonotype was observed at least ten times. This rearrangement joins TRBV7-9 to TRBJ2-7; 8 bases align to TRBD1. Germline lookup yields CDR1 SEHNR and CDR2 FQNEAQ (reference sequence). V trimming: 4 bases; J trimming: 1 base; junction bases outside the gene matches: 3. The CDR3 is 14 amino acids. This CDR3 is CASSSGDRSYEQYF. The CDR3, as DNA: TGTGCCAGCAGCTCAGGGGACAGGTCCTACGAGCAGTACTTC.

This clonotype was seen ten or more times. The rearrangement links TRBV6-2 or TRBV6-3 to TRBJ2-3; D call uncertain. The germline V gene encodes CDR1 MNHEY and CDR2 SVGEGT. The CDR3 has 12 amino acids. The V and J ends lost 8 bases and 4 bases respectively, with 10 bases between them. The CDR3 region has the DNA TGTGCCAGCGGACCATCCTCAGATACGCAGTATTTT. As protein: CASGPSSDTQYF.

Details on this clonotype: At one end the junction does not follow the germline gene, possibly because of a read error. V is TRBV28 and J is TRBJ1-3, with a possible D match to TRBD1 (6 bases). Germline assignment: CDR1 MDHEN and CDR2 SYDVKM. This CDR3 contains 13 residues. The CDR3, as DNA: TGTGCCAGCAGATTGGGACATGGATACACCATATATTTT. Translation gives CASRLGHGYTIYF. Filled out from reference TRBV28 and TRBJ1-3, the complete variable domain reads DVKVTQSSRYLVKRTGEKVFLECVQDMDHENMFWYRQDPGLGLRLIYFSYDVKMKEKGDIPEGYSVSREKKERFSLILESASTNQTSMYLCASRLGHGYTIYFGEGSWLTVV.

Ten or more counts support this clonotype. The CDR3 loop is CASSLGGQGTNEKLFF. The CDR3 DNA is TGTGCCAGCAGCTTAGGGGGACAGGGAACTAATGAAAAACTGTTTTTT. The V gene is TRBV7-8, the J gene TRBJ1-4, with TRBD1 matching over 9 bases. The CDR3 runs to 16 residues. Germline assignment: CDR1 SGHVS and CDR2 FQNEAQ. V trimming: 1 base; J trimming: 1 base; junction bases outside the gene matches: 1.

This clonotype has a handful of counts. This chain joins TRBV19 and TRBJ1-5; 9 bases match TRBD1. The CDR3 is made up of 14 amino acids. The junction had 4 bases not matched to a gene; V was cut back by 4 bases and J by 6 bases. CDR1 and CDR2 from the germline V gene are LNHDA and SQIVND (reference sequence). The CDR3 sequence is CASSTTGGFQPQHF. The CDR3 nucleotides read TGTGCCAGTAGTACTACAGGGGGCTTTCAGCCCCAGCATTTT. Full variable domain (remainder filled in from reference TRBV19 and TRBJ1-5): DGGITQSPKYLFRKEGQNVTLSCEQNLNHDAMYWYRQDPGQGLRLIYYSQIVNDFQKGDIAEGYSVSREKKESFPLTVTSAQKNPTAFYLCASSTTGGFQPQHFGDGTRLSIL.

There are many counts of this clonotype. The V gene is TRBV12-3 or TRBV12-4, the J gene TRBJ1-1; D is possibly TRBD1 (5 bases). With 3 bases removed from V and 9 bases from J, the gap between germline ends came to 14 bases. This CDR3 comprises 13 residues. The CDR3 loop is CASSLRFQGKAFF. The CDR3, as DNA: TGTGCCAGCAGTTTGCGCTTTCAGGGTAAAGCTTTCTTT.

In this sample, this clonotype turned up many times. V usage is TRBV12-3 or TRBV12-4 and J usage is TRBJ1-4, with a possible D match to TRBD1 (5 bases). This CDR3 has 14 amino acids. The V and J ends lost 5 bases and 6 bases respectively, with 13 bases between them. The chain's CDR3 is CASSGHRTYEKLFF. CDR3 DNA: TGTGCCAGCAGTGGACACCGGACCTATGAAAAACTGTTTTTT.

This clonotype came up many times. The chain links TRBV12-3 or TRBV12-4 to TRBJ1-5; 7 bases match TRBD1. This CDR3 spans 16 amino acids. V lost 5 bases and J lost 5; bases outside the gene matches: 12. The CDR3 region has the DNA TGTGCCAGCAGTAGCGGCCGACAGGGTGTCGATCAGCCCCAGCATTTT. Translating gives CASSSGRQGVDQPQHF.

This clonotype was detected many times. The V and J genes are TRBV27 and TRBJ2-1; the match to TRBD2 covers 10 bases. Germline V CDR1 and CDR2: MNHEY, SMNVEV (reference sequence). J was trimmed by 7 bases and V by 8 bases; bases with no gene match: 17. The CDR3 length is 17 residues. The chain's CDR3 is CASRSKKREGLFNEQFF. The CDR3 DNA follows: TGTGCCAGCCGGAGCAAAAAGCGGGAGGGCCTTTTTAATGAGCAGTTCTTC.